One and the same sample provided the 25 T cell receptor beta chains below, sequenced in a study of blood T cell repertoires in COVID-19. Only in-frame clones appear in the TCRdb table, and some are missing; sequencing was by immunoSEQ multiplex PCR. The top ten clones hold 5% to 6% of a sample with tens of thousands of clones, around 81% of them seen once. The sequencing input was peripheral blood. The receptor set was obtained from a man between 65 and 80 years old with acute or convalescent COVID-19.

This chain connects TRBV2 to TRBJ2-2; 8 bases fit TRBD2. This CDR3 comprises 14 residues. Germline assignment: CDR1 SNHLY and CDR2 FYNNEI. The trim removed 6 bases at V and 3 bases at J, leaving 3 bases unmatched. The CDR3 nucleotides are TGTGCCAGCAGGCGGGGGGTTGACACCGGGGAGCTGTTTTTT. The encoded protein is CASRRGVDTGELFF. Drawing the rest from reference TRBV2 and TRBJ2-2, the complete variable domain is EPEVTQTPSHQVTQMGQEVILRCVPISNHLYFYWYRQILGQKVEFLVSFYNNEISEKSEIFDDQFSVERPDGSNFTLKIRSTKLEDSAMYFCASRRGVDTGELFFGEGSRLTVL.

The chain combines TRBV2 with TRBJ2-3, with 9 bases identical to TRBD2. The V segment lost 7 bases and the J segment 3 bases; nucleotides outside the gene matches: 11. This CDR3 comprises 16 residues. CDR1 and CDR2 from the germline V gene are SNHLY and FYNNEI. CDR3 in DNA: TGTGCCAGCAAACCGCGGCTAGCGGGGAGAACAGATACGCAGTATTTT. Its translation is CASKPRLAGRTDTQYF.

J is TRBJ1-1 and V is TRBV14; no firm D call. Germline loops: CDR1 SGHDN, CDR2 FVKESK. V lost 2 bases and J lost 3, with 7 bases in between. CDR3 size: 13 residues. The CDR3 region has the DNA TGTGCCAGCAGCCAATTACTGGACACTGAAGCTTTCTTT. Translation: CASSQLLDTEAFF.

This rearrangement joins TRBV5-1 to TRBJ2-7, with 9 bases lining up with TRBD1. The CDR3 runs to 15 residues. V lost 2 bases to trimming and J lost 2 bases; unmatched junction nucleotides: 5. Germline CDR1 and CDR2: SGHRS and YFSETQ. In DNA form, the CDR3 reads TGCGCCAGCAGCTTCTCGACAGGGGGGGCCTACGAGCAGTACTTC. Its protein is CASSFSTGGAYEQYF.

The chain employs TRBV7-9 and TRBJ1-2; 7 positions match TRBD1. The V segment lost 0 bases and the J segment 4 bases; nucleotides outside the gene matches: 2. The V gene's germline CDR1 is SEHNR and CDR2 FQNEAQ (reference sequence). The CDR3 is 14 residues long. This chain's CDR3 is CASSLARDSYGYTF. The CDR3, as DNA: TGTGCCAGCAGCTTAGCGAGGGACAGCTATGGCTACACCTTC. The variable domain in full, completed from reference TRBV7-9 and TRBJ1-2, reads DTGVSQNPRHKITKRGQNVTFRCDPISEHNRLYWYRQTLGQGPEFLTYFQNEAQLEKSRLLSDRFSAERPKGSFSTLEIQRTEQGDSAMYLCASSLARDSYGYTFGSGTRLTVV.

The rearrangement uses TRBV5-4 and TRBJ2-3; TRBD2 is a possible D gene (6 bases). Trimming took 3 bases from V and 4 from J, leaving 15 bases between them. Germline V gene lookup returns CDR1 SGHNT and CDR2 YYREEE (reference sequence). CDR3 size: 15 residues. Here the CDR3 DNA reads TGTGCCAGCAGCTCGAGACGCGGGGCCCCAGATACGCAGTATTTT. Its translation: CASSSRRGAPDTQYF.

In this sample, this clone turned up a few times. The CDR3 protein is CASRSSGGAPDTQYF. The CDR3 DNA sequence: TGTGCCAGCAGATCAAGCGGGGGGGCCCCAGATACGCAGTATTTT. The genes are TRBV6-5 and TRBJ2-3, with 10 bases aligning to TRBD2. The germline gives CDR1 MNHEY, CDR2 SVGAGI. J gave up 4 bases and V 6 bases, and 7 bases lay outside the gene matches. The CDR3 runs 15 residues.

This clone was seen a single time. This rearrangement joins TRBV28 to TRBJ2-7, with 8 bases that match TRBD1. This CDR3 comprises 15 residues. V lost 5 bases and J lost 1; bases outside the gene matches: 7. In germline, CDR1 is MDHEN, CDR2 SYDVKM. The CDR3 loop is CASSAIGQGSYEQYF. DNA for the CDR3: TGTGCCAGCAGTGCTATCGGACAGGGATCCTACGAGCAGTACTTC. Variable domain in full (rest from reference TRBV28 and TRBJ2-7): DVKVTQSSRYLVKRTGEKVFLECVQDMDHENMFWYRQDPGLGLRLIYFSYDVKMKEKGDIPEGYSVSREKKERFSLILESASTNQTSMYLCASSAIGQGSYEQYFGPGTRLTVT.

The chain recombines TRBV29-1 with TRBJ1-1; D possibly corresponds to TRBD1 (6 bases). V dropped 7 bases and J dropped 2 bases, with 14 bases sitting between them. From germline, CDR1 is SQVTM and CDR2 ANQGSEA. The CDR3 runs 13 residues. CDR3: CSAGAWANTEAFF. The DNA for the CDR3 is TGCAGCGCAGGGGCCTGGGCAAACACTGAAGCTTTCTTT.

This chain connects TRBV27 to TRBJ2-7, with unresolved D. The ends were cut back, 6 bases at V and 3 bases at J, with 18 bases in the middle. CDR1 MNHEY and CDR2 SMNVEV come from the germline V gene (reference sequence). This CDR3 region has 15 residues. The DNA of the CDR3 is TGTGCCAGCAGACCCCGCCCGCAGGTCTTCTACGAGCAGTACTTC. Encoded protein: CASRPRPQVFYEQYF.

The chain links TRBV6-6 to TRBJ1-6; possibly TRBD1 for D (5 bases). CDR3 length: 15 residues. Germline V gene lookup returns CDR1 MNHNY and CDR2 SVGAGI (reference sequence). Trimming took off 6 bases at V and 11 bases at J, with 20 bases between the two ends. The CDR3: CASSPTPGRHPPLHF. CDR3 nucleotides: TGTGCCAGCAGCCCTACACCAGGGCGCCATCCACCCCTCCACTTT.

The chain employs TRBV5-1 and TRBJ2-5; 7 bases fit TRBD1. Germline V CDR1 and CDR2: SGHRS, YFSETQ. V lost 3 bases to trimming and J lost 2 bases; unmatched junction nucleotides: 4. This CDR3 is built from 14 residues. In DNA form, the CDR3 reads TGCGCCAGCAGCTCAAGGACAGGACAAGAGACCCAGTACTTC. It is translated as CASSSRTGQETQYF.

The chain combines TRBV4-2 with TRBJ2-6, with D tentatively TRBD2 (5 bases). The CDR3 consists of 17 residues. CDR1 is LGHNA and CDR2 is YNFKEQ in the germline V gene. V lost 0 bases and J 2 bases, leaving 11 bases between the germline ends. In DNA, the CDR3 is TGTGCCAGCAGCCAAGATCGAGGGCGGACTGGGGCCAACGTCCTGACTTTC. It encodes CASSQDRGRTGANVLTF.

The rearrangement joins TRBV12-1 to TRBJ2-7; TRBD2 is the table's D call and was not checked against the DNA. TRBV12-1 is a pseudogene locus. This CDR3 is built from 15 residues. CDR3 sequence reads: CASSGGELDSYEQYF. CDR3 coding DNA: TGTGCCAGTTCTGGGGGGGAACTGGACTCCTACGAGCAGTACTTC.

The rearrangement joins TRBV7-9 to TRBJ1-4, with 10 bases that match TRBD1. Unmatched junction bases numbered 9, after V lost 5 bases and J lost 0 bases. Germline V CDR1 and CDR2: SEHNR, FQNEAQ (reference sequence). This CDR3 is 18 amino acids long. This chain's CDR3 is CASSRGQGPFSTNEKLFF. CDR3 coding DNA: TGTGCCAGCAGCAGGGGACAGGGGCCCTTTTCAACTAATGAAAAACTGTTTTTT.

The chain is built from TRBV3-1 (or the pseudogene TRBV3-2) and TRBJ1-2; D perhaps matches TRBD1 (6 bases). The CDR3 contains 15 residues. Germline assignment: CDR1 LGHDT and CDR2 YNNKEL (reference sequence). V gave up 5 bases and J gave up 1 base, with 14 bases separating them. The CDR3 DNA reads TGTGCCAGCAGCTCAGGGACAACGTTTAACTATGGCTACACCTTC. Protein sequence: CASSSGTTFNYGYTF.

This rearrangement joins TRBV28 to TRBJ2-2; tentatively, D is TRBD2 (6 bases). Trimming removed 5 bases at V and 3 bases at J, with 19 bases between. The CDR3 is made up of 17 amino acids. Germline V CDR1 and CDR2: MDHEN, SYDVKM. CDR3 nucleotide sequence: TGTGCCAGCAGTCCTCGGGTAACGGGGAGGCACACCGGGGAGCTGTTTTTT. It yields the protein CASSPRVTGRHTGELFF. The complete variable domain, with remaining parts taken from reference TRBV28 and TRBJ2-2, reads DVKVTQSSRYLVKRTGEKVFLECVQDMDHENMFWYRQDPGLGLRLIYFSYDVKMKEKGDIPEGYSVSREKKERFSLILESASTNQTSMYLCASSPRVTGRHTGELFFGEGSRLTVL.

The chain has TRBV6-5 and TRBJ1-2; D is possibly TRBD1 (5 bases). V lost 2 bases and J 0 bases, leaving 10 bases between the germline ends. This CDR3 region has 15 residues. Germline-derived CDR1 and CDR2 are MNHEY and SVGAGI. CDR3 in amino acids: CASSYVRGANYGYTF. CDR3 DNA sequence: TGTGCCAGCAGTTACGTGCGGGGCGCTAACTATGGCTACACCTTC.

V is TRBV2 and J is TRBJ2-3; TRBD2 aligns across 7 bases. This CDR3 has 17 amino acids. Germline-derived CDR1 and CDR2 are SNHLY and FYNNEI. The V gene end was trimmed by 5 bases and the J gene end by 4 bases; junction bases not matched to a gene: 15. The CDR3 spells CASSFDPGLGVSDTQYF. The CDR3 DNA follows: TGTGCCAGCAGTTTCGATCCCGGACTAGGGGTATCAGATACGCAGTATTTT.

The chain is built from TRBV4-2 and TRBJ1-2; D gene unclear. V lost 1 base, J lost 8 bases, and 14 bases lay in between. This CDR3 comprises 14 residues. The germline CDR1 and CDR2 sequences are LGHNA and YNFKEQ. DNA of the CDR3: TGTGCCAGCAGCCAAGGGGAGACAACCGAGGGCTACACCTTC. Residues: CASSQGETTEGYTF.

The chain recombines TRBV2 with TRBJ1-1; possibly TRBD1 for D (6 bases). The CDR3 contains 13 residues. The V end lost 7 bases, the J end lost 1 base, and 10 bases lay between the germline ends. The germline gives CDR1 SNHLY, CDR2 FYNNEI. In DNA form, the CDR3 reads TGTGCCAGCACCCTAGGGGGGAACACTGAAGCTTTCTTT. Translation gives CASTLGGNTEAFF.

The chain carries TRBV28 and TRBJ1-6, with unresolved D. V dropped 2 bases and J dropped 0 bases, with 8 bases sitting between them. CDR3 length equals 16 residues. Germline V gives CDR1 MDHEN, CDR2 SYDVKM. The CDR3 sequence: CASSLGRGSYNSPLHF. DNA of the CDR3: TGTGCCAGCAGTTTAGGGCGGGGCTCCTATAATTCACCCCTCCACTTT.

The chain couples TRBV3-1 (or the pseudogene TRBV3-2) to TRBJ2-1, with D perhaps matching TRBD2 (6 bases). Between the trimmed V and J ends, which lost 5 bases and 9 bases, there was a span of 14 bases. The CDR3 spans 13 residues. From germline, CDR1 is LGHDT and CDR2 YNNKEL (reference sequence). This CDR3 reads CASSSRLDAEQFF. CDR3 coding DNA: TGTGCCAGCAGCAGCCGACTAGACGCTGAGCAGTTCTTC.

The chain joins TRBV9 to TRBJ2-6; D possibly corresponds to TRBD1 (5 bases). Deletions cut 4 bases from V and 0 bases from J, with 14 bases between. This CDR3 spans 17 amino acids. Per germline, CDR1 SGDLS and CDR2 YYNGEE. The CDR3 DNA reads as TGTGCCAGCAGCCCACAGACAGCACGCTCTGGGGCCAACGTCCTGACTTTC. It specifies CASSPQTARSGANVLTF.

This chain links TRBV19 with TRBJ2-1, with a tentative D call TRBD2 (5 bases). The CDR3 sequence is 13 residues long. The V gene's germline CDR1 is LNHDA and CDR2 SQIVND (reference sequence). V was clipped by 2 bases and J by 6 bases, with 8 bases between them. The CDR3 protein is CASSITGINEQFF. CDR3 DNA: TGTGCCAGTAGTATAACCGGGATCAATGAGCAGTTCTTC.